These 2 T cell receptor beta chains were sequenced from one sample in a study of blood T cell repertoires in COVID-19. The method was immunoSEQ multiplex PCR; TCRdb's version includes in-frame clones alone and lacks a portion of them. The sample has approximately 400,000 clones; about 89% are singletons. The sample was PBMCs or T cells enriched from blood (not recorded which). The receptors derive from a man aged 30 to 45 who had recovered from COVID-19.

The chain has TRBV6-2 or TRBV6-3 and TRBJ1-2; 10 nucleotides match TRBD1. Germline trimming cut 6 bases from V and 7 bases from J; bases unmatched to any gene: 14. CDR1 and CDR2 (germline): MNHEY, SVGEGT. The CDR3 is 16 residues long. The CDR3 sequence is CASSRETGGVASGYTF. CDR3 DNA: TGTGCCAGCAGCCGGGAGACAGGGGGCGTTGCGTCTGGCTACACCTTC.

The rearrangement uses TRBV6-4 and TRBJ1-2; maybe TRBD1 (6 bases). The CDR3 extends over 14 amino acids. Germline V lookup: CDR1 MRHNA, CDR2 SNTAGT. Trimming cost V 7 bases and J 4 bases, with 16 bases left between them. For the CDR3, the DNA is TGTGCCAGCAAAGAGGGACACATGTTCTATGGCTACACCTTC. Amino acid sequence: CASKEGHMFYGYTF.